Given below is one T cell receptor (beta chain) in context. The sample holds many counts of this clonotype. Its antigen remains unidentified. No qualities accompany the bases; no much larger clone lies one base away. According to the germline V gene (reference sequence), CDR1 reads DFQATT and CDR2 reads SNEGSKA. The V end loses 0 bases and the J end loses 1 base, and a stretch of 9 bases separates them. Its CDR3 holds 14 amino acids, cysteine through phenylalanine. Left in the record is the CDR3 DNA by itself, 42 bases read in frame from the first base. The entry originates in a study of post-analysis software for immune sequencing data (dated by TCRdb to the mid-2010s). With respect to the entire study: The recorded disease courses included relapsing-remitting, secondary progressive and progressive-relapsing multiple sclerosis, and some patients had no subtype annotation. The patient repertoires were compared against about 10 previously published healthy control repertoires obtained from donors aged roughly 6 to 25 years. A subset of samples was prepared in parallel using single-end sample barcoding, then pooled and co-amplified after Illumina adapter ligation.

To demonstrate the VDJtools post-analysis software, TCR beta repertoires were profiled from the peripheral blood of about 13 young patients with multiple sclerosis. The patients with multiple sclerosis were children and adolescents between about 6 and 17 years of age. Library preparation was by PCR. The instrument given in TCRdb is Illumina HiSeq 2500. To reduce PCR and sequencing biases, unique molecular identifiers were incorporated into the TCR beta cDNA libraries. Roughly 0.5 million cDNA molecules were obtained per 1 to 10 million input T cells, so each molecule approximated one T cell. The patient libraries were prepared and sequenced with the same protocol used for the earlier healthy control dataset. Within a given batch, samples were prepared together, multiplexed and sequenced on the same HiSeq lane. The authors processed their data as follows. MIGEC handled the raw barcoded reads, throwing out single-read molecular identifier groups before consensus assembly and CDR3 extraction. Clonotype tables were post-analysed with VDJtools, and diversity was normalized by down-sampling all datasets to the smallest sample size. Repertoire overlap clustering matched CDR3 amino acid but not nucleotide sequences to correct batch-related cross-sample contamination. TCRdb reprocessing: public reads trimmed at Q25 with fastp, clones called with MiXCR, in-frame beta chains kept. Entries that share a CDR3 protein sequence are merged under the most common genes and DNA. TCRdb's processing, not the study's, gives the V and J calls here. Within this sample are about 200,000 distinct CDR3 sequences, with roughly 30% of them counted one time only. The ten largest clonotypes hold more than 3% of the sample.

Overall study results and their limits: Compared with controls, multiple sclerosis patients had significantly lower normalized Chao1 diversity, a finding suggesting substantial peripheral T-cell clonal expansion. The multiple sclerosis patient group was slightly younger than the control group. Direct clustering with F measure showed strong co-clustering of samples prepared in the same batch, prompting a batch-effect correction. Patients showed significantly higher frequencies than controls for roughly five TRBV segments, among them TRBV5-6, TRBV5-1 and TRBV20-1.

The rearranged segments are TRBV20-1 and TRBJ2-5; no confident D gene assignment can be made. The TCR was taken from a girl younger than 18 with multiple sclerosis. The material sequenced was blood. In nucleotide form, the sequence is TGCAGTGCTAGAGATCTTGCGACCCAAGAGACCCAGTACTTC. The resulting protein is CSARDLATQETQYF.